Listed below are T cell receptor beta chains from one sample, sequenced in a study of cytomegalovirus exposure and HLA in healthy donors. Repertoires were generated with immunoSEQ multiplex PCR, while TCRdb's copy carries only in-frame clones and drops some. The table records about 120,000 clones, about 80% of them present only once. Input material: PBMCs. The source of these receptors is a man in his forties or fifties in good health and CMV-seropositive. Each CDR3 is given with its conserved first and last residue. The D gene is left open where the match is weak. Expanded clones get a size class; other rows say once, few or many, or leave the size out.

v_gene	d_gene	abundance	j_gene	CDR3nt	CDR3aa
TRBV10-2	NA	NA	TRBJ1-4	TGCGCCAGCAGTCACGGGGATGCAACTAATGAAAAACTGTTTTTT	CASSHGDATNEKLFF
TRBV5-1	TRBD1	NA	TRBJ2-2	TGCGCCAGCACACTGTTCCGGGACAGGGGCACCGGGGAGCTGTTTTTT	CASTLFRDRGTGELFF
TRBV5-6	NA	NA	TRBJ2-4	TGTGCCAGCAGCGTAGGGGCGCGGGGCGGCATTCAGTACTTC	CASSVGARGGIQYF
TRBV11-2	TRBD1	NA	TRBJ1-1	TGTGCCAGCAGGAGGACAGGGGGCTCTGAAGCTTTCTTT	CASRRTGGSEAFF
TRBV4-1	NA	few	TRBJ1-3	TGCGCCAGCAGCCAAGATCGGAACAGATATGGAAACACCATATATTTT	CASSQDRNRYGNTIYF
TRBV6-6	NA	few	TRBJ1-4	TGTGCCAGCAGCGATCCGGGACTCCCCAATGAAAAACTGTTTTTT	CASSDPGLPNEKLFF
TRBV6-1	TRBD1	once	TRBJ2-7	TGTGCCAGCAGCTCAGGGGGCGAGTACGAGCAGTACTTC	CASSSGGEYEQYF
TRBV5-1	TRBD2	NA	TRBJ2-1	TGCGCCAGCAGCTTCAAGCGGGGGGAAATCAATGAGCAGTTCTTC	CASSFKRGEINEQFF
TRBV11-3	NA	NA	TRBJ1-1	TGTGCCAGCAGCTTAGATCCCGGGAAGAACACTGAAGCTTTCTTT	CASSLDPGKNTEAFF
TRBV7-2	TRBD1	NA	TRBJ1-1	TGTGCCAGCAGCTCCCGACAGGGGGCGCTGGGTAACACTGAAGCTTTCTTT	CASSSRQGALGNTEAFF
TRBV6-5	TRBD1	NA	TRBJ1-5	TGTGCCAGCAGTTACTCGAGACAGGGGAATCAGCCCCAGCATTTT	CASSYSRQGNQPQHF
TRBV6-5	TRBD2	NA	TRBJ2-7	TGTGCCAGCAGTTCCATGACTAGCGGCTACGAGCAGTACTTC	CASSSMTSGYEQYF
TRBV5-4	NA	once	TRBJ2-7	TGTGCCAGCAGTCCCCTAGGGGCGAACGAGCAGTACTTC	CASSPLGANEQYF
TRBV7-6	TRBD1	few	TRBJ2-7	TGTGCCAGCAGCTTAACGACAGGGGGCGTCTACGAGCAGTACTTC	CASSLTTGGVYEQYF
TRBV30	NA	NA	TRBJ1-5	TGTGCCTGGAGTGTACAGGGACCTAATCAGCCCCAGCATTTT	CAWSVQGPNQPQHF
TRBV10-1	NA	NA	TRBJ2-3	TGCGCCAGCAGTGGGACTCTGAGCACAGATACGCAGTATTTT	CASSGTLSTDTQYF
TRBV4-3	NA	NA	TRBJ2-3	TGCGCCAGCAGCCAAGATTCCCGGGGTACAGATACGCAGTATTTT	CASSQDSRGTDTQYF
TRBV6-1	NA	NA	TRBJ1-3	TGTGCCAGCAATAGAGACAGTTCTGGAAACACCATATATTTT	CASNRDSSGNTIYF
TRBV6-5	TRBD2	NA	TRBJ2-1	TGTGCCAGCAGTTACTCCCGCCTGGGAGGGAATGAGCAGTTCTTC	CASSYSRLGGNEQFF
TRBV2	TRBD1	NA	TRBJ2-4	TGTGCCAGCCAATGGGACAGCCTAGCCAAAAACATTCAGTACTTC	CASQWDSLAKNIQYF
TRBV7-2	NA	few	TRBJ2-2	TGTGCCAGCAGCTTAGACAGTAGGAACACCGGGGAGCTGTTTTTT	CASSLDSRNTGELFF
TRBV4-2	TRBD2	once	TRBJ2-5	TGTGCCAGCAGCCAGGGGGACTCTCGGCGGGGGGGCCGGGAGACCCAGTACTTC	CASSQGDSRRGGRETQYF
TRBV19	TRBD1	NA	TRBJ2-7	TGTGCCAGTAGTGTACAGGGGAACGAGCAGTACTTC	CASSVQGNEQYF
TRBV30	NA	NA	TRBJ2-6	TGTGCCTGGAGTGCAGGTCGGGGGTTCAACGTCCTGACTTTC	CAWSAGRGFNVLTF
TRBV30	NA	NA	TRBJ1-1	TGTGCCTGGAGCTCTACCACAGGGAAAACTGAAGCTTTCTTT	CAWSSTTGKTEAFF
TRBV9	TRBD1	NA	TRBJ1-2	TGTGCCAGCAGCGCCGGGACAGGGGGGGTGAATAACTATGGCTACACCTTC	CASSAGTGGVNNYGYTF